This T cell receptor beta chain was found in a study of prognosis after radiotherapy for stage I lung cancer (dated by TCRdb to the early 2020s). Looking at the study overall: Roughly 20 stage I NSCLC patients were enrolled in Nanjing, China, between April 2018 and January 2019. This study profiled peripheral blood TCR beta repertoires from stage I NSCLC patients before and after stereotactic body radiotherapy and linked the repertoires to distant failure. On tumor histology, more than ten patients had adenocarcinoma and several had squamous cell carcinoma. SBRT was given in 3 to 5 fractions with a biologically effective dose of at least 100 Gy, using image-guided IMRT or VMAT. SBRT was not combined with any concurrent therapy in any patient. All patients were considered medically inoperable, owing to comorbidities in more than 10 and refusal of surgery in about seven. The cohort was made up of around 14 men and several women, with a median age of around 68 years and an age range of roughly 50 to 85 years. After SBRT, distant metastases developed in about 20% of the 19 patients at a median of around 7 months, while the remaining 15 patients had no significant progression. Approximately 15 patients presented with newly diagnosed primary stage I lung tumors, and about 5 carried oligometastatic NSCLC following surgical resection of the primary tumor. For each of the 20 or so patients, one blood sample was taken before SBRT and one after, so the study sequenced approximately 38 samples in total.

Study-wide findings and limitations: Unique TCR clone counts fell after SBRT (median approximately 10,000 before versus about 7,400 after; Wilcoxon paired P=0.011). None of the reported P values were adjusted for multiple comparisons. Differences in TRBV and TRBJ usage frequencies by metastasis status were reportedly observed in two V genes at baseline and in roughly ten V and two J genes after SBRT. Post-SBRT Shannon entropy and its change from baseline were lower in patients who developed distant metastases; baseline Shannon entropy was not associated with metastases. No determination of tumor specificity was made for expanded TCR clones. The small cohort and short follow-up limited the study, so independent validation of the findings is needed.

Two rounds of multiplex PCR were performed to amplify the TCR beta CDR3 region from genomic DNA. In the first round of PCR, primers specific to each TRBV and TRBJ gene were used, and the primer sequences are filed in Chinese patent CN105087789A. Universal primers were used in the second round of PCR. The Roche High Pure PCR Template Preparation Kit was used to extract genomic DNA from the frozen PBMCs. Libraries were sequenced paired-end with 151 bp reads on an Illumina HiSeq 3000. Per the authors' processing: CutAdapt was used to remove raw reads lacking the multiplex PCR primer sequences. High-quality paired reads were merged into contigs with PEAR. By alignment to reference sequences, MiXCR assigned TRB V, D and J gene segments to each contig. To remove sequencing errors, CDR3 sequences were clustered according to base quality and sequence similarity. Shannon entropy, normalized by the natural log of the productive TCR sequence number, served as the measure of diversity. To get clonality, Shannon entropy was divided by the natural log of the number of unique clonotypes, and that result was subtracted from one. The Youden index of ROC curves was used to select progression-free survival cut-offs for repertoire metrics, and analyses were performed in R 3.5.3. TCRdb trimmed public reads at Q25 via fastp, called clones via MiXCR and kept in-frame beta chains. Under each unique CDR3 protein, matching rows form one entry showing the most common genes and DNA. These V and J calls are TCRdb output, not the study's own analysis. The sample table contains around 19,000 distinct CDR3 sequences; only one count was recorded for 55% of them. The ten largest clones capture about 25% of the sample.

All patients had node-negative disease on CT and PET/CT, and none had a history of other malignancies or had previously received chemotherapy or radiotherapy. Around 6 milliliters of peripheral venous blood were drawn into EDTA tubes at each of two time points. Ficoll-Paque Plus density-gradient centrifugation was used to isolate PBMCs. Immediately after collection, samples were stored at -80 degrees C until analysis. Taking its sample share into account, this clonotype is medium-sized (0.01 to 0.1%). Its specific antigen is unknown. No much larger clone is present one base from it, and per-base qualities are unavailable. The CDR3 spans 17 residues, from the cysteine through the phenylalanine. Here the CDR3 DNA is all that survives: 51 bases in frame from base 1. V loses 5 bases at its end and J loses 8 bases; junction bases beyond the gene matches: 13.

The specimen comprised PBMCs, sampled before or after stereotactic body radiation therapy (not recorded which). The chain uses TRBV12-3 or TRBV12-4 and TRBJ2-1; TRBD1 lines up with 12 middle nucleotides. The receptor comes from a donor over 45 with non-small cell lung cancer. The bases are TGTGCCAGCAGTACCGGGACAGGGGGCATAGGGGGGGATGAGCAGTTCTTC. This sequence encodes CASSTGTGGIGGDEQFF.